Listed here are 17 T cell receptor beta chains from one sample, sequenced in a study of T-cell memory formation after mild COVID-19. TCRdb processed the 5' RACE reads anew with MiXCR; each CDR3 protein has one entry. The table has approximately 340,000 distinct CDR3 sequences, about an eighth seen once; the top ten hold 20% to 25%. The material sequenced was PBMCs or a T cell subset sorted from them (not recorded which). The receptors here all came from a man between 18 and 35 years old who had mild COVID-19 (a few samples of this study predate the infection). Cell type and time point are not known.

V and J are TRBV9 and TRBJ2-5, with D possibly matching TRBD2 (5 bases). Germline V gives CDR1 SGDLS, CDR2 YYNGEE. The CDR3 spans 13 residues. V was shortened by 0 bases and J by 4 bases, with 7 bases between the two germline ends. The CDR3 DNA reads as TGTGCCAGCAGCGTAGAGAGCGGAGAGACCCAGTACTTC. It codes for CASSVESGETQYF.

This clonotype was recorded at least ten times. The DNA of the CDR3 is TGCGCCAGCAGCCAAGAGGGATTGGTCAACACTGAAGCTTTCTTT. It encodes CASSQEGLVNTEAFF. The chain links TRBV4-3 to TRBJ1-1; no firm D call. V was pared by 0 bases and J by 2 bases, with 10 bases between. The CDR3 loop spans 15 amino acids. Germline V lookup: CDR1 LGHNA, CDR2 YSLEER.

In the case of this clonotype: The CDR3 carries no conserved terminal phenylalanine or tryptophan, so it likely arises from a read error. The rearrangement uses TRBV28 and TRBJ2-7; D perhaps matches TRBD2 (5 bases). The germline gives CDR1 MDHEN, CDR2 SYDVKM. V lost 7 bases and J 1 base, leaving 8 bases between the germline ends. The CDR3 has 12 amino acids. CDR3 DNA: TGTGCCAGCACCCGAGGGTCCTACGAGCAGTACATC. Amino acids: CASTRGSYEQYI.

This sequence joins TRBV5-1 and TRBJ1-1; 8 bases fit TRBD1. Germline V gene data show CDR1 as SGHRS and CDR2 as YFSETQ. The CDR3 is 17 amino acids. The V segment lost 4 bases and the J segment 0 bases; nucleotides outside the gene matches: 11. The CDR3 sequence is CASSLGQGASMNTEAFF. In DNA, the CDR3 is TGCGCCAGCAGCCTTGGACAGGGTGCTAGCATGAACACTGAAGCTTTCTTT.

This clonotype was counted a few times. The chain recombines TRBV9 with TRBJ2-1; 13 positions match TRBD2. V shed 4 bases and J 8 bases; nucleotides not matched to a gene: 6. The CDR3 spans 15 residues. CDR1 SGDLS and CDR2 YYNGEE come from the germline V gene. DNA of the CDR3: TGTGCCAGCAGCAAAACTAGCGGGGGGGCCCATGAGCAGTTCTTC. Translation gives CASSKTSGGAHEQFF.

The gene calls are TRBV6-2 or TRBV6-3 and TRBJ1-2; D is uncertain. Germline V gene sequence: CDR1 MNHEY, CDR2 SVGEGT. The CDR3 has 12 residues. V lost 4 bases and J lost 8, with 11 bases in between. The CDR3 DNA reads TGTGCCAGCAGTTCGACAATGGGAGGCTACACCTTC. Its translation: CASSSTMGGYTF.

This clonotype was counted a few times. The chain has TRBV28 and TRBJ1-1; maybe TRBD1 (5 bases). The CDR3 length is 13 residues. Trimming took 3 bases from V and 6 from J, leaving 11 bases between them. The V gene's germline CDR1 is MDHEN and CDR2 SYDVKM. CDR3 in DNA: TGTGCCAGCAGTTTCGCGATACAGGCTGAAGCTTTCTTT. It translates to CASSFAIQAEAFF.

This clonotype was seen only a few times. This sequence joins TRBV27 and TRBJ1-6, with D possibly being TRBD1 (6 bases). The CDR3 is 16 amino acids. Trimming removed 3 bases at V and 4 bases at J, with 13 bases between. CDR1 MNHEY and CDR2 SMNVEV come from the germline V gene (reference sequence). CDR3 in DNA: TGTGCCAGCAGTTTGACGCCTCAGGGGTATAATTCACCCCTCCACTTT. Its protein product is CASSLTPQGYNSPLHF.

This clonotype has only a few counts. This chain links TRBV7-3 with TRBJ2-5; 9 nucleotides agree with TRBD2. This CDR3 contains 14 residues. CDR1 is SGHTA, CDR2 FQGTGA, per germline. J was trimmed by 4 bases and V by 4 bases; bases with no gene match: 4. CDR3 nucleotide sequence: TGTGCCAGCAGCTCCTTAGCGGGGGTAGAGACCCAGTACTTC. This codes for CASSSLAGVETQYF.

This clonotype was seen more than once but under ten times. The gene calls are TRBV20-1 and TRBJ2-5; possible D gene TRBD2, 6 bases. CDR3 size: 15 residues. V shed 0 bases and J shed 4 bases, with 15 bases lying between them. The germline gives CDR1 DFQATT, CDR2 SNEGSKA (reference sequence). Written as DNA, the CDR3 is TGCAGTGCTAGAGATCGGGAGCCCGACGGAGAGACCCAGTACTTC. Translating gives CSARDREPDGETQYF.

With regard to this clonotype: Mismatch with germline at one junction end may stem from a read error. V usage is TRBV6-5 and J usage is TRBJ2-3; either TRBD1 or TRBD2 may supply D (5 bases each). This CDR3 comprises 18 residues. The germline V gene has CDR1 MNHEY and CDR2 SVGAGI. This chain's CDR3 is CASSWTRGAGLSTDTQYF. In nucleotides, the CDR3 is TGTGCCAGCAGTTGGACTCGAGGGGCCGGCCTCAGCACAGATACCCAGTATTTT.

This clonotype was seen only a few times. The gene calls are TRBV5-1 and TRBJ2-3, with D tentatively TRBD2 (5 bases). V lost 0 bases and J lost 0, with 17 bases in between. The germline V gene encodes CDR1 SGHRS and CDR2 YFSETQ. CDR3 size: 18 residues. CDR3 sequence reads: CASSLEGRTLTSTDTQYF. As DNA, the CDR3 is TGCGCCAGCAGCTTGGAGGGTAGGACTCTCACTAGCACAGATACGCAGTATTTT.

V usage is TRBV11-2 and J usage is TRBJ2-1; no reliable D call. Germline values: CDR1 SGHAT, CDR2 FQNNGV. Trimming removed 5 bases at V and 7 bases at J, with 18 bases between. This CDR3 is 15 amino acids long. The CDR3 nucleotides are TGTGCCAGCAGCCCTGAGAACTCCTTTGGGAATGAGCAGTTCTTC. It yields the protein CASSPENSFGNEQFF.

This clonotype has more than one count but fewer than ten. The V and J genes are TRBV20-1 and TRBJ2-1, with D maybe TRBD2 (6 bases). Germline loops: CDR1 DFQATT, CDR2 SNEGSKA (reference sequence). The CDR3 is 16 residues long. V lost 0 bases and J lost 7, with 19 bases in between. The CDR3 DNA follows: TGCAGTGCTAGAGATTGGAGGGCGCAAGGGCCGAATGAGCAGTTCTTC. Translating gives CSARDWRAQGPNEQFF.

The gene calls are TRBV29-1 and TRBJ2-2; D is ambiguous. This CDR3 spans 13 amino acids. Looked up from germline, CDR1 is SQVTM and CDR2 is ANQGSEA. V gave up 6 bases and J gave up 1 base, with 9 bases separating them. The CDR3 reads CSVIQENTGELFF. CDR3 coding DNA: TGCAGCGTAATCCAGGAGAACACCGGGGAGCTGTTTTTT.

This clonotype was recorded a few times. This sequence joins TRBV5-6 and TRBJ2-7; D not certain. Looked up from germline, CDR1 is SGHDT and CDR2 is YYEEEE. The CDR3 runs 16 residues. The V and J ends lost 5 bases and 9 bases respectively, with 27 bases between them. The CDR3 reads CASSEDPRWGPRRQYV. The CDR3 nucleotides read TGTGCCAGCAGTGAGGATCCGAGGTGGGGTCCTAGGCGGCAGTACGTC.

The chain carries TRBV6-1 and TRBJ1-5; 8 bases fit TRBD1. The CDR3 runs 17 residues. From germline, CDR1 is MNHNS and CDR2 SASEGT. Losses at the gene ends were 6 bases for V and 6 bases for J; bases not matched to a gene: 16. The CDR3 spells CASRLWLDREMVQPQHF. CDR3 sequence (DNA): TGTGCCAGCAGGCTGTGGTTGGACAGGGAAATGGTTCAGCCCCAGCATTTT.